This T cell receptor (beta chain) was identified during a study of radiation and T cells in renal cell carcinoma (dated by TCRdb to 2020 to 2021). Study-wide context: A total of 50 to 55 samples underwent TCR beta sequencing, made up of about 26 tumors and about 27 peripheral blood samples. The last blood draw happened 4 weeks after radiation, timed to coincide with nephrectomy. In the 53 samples combined, some 4,100,000 unique CDR3 nucleotide sequences were found, encoding approximately 2,800,000 unique CDR3 amino acid sequences. On the study overall, not on this receptor specifically: Top tumor clonotypes rose in blood from baseline to 2 weeks post-radiation, then contracted by 4 weeks, suggesting transient expansion of tumor-resident clones. Tracking of blood repertoire dynamics stopped at approximately 4 weeks after treatment, with no follow-up past that point. Because no pretreatment tumor biopsies were available, whether clonotypes were present in the tumor at baseline could not be determined. With a single-armed trial design, the study had no way to address how radiation dose or scheduling affects the TCR repertoire.

The sample's time point label, in plain terms: blood 4 weeks post-SBRT, at nephrectomy. Sample treatment or condition, as interpreted from the label and publication: 15 Gy SBRT to primary tumor, nephrectomy 4 weeks later. The samples were drawn from a clinical trial, where primary renal cell carcinomas were treated with 15 Gy of stereotactic body radiation therapy and then removed by nephrectomy 4 weeks afterward. Serial peripheral blood from radiation-treated patients was sampled at baseline, 2 weeks and 4 weeks after SBRT to track tumor-enriched clonotypes. Every patient's renal cell carcinoma showed clear cell pathology. Genomic DNA for TCR sequencing was prepared using the QIAamp DNA Blood Mini Kit (Qiagen). Only samples passing all quality control checks were included in the analyses. TCR beta libraries were generated from genomic DNA with the immunoSEQ kit, following the manufacturer's recommendations. Library preparation used a first multiplex PCR with proprietary primers, then a second PCR adding unique barcodes, with bead cleanups after each round. A positive control reaction and a negative control reaction, both provided in the kit, were run with every batch of samples. The final libraries were assessed on an Agilent 4200 TapeStation D1000 ScreenTape, pooled by volume, and quantified by qPCR. Sequencing ran on an Illumina NextSeq500 with a MidOutput 150-cycle cartridge, using 156 Read1 and 15 Index1 cycles with kit custom primers. The pooled library was loaded at around 1.1 pM with an approximately 20% PhiX control spike-in. In the original analysis: Vendor-processed data were analyzed in R, with a clonotype defined as all T cells sharing the same CDR3 nucleotide sequence. In the clone abundance analyses, frequencies were normalized to the 10,000 most abundant clones in each sample. Public T cell clones, which averaged fewer than five per sample, were excluded before analysis. Tumor-enriched clonotypes and baseline blood-enriched clonotypes were defined as those with an abundance difference of at least 32-fold between compartments. A beta-binomial differential abundance model was used to identify clonotypes that were expanded or contracted between blood time points. Tumor-blood repertoire similarity was measured with the Baroni-Urbani and Buser coefficient, and group comparisons used two-tailed Wilcoxon tests in R. The table comes from immuneACCESS by way of TCRdb, which keeps in-frame sequences with V and J called. Part of the clones is missing from these tables; in studies checked, under half for an unresolved V gene and the rest for unknown reasons. Clone size and V and J calls were adopted from that table, with D and trimming inferred from the DNA. Recorded for this sample are 130,000 to 150,000 clones; about 88% of them occurred a single time. The ten largest clonotypes hold 17% of the sample.

A remark on this clone: Its antigen specificity is not known. Qualities for individual bases were not recorded, and no much larger clone is one base off.

From the germline V gene, CDR1 is SGHVS and CDR2 is FQNEAQ. The CDR3 runs 15 residues from the cysteine to the phenylalanine. Just the 45-base CDR3 DNA is kept, in frame starting at base 1. Relative to germline, V is 1 base shorter and J is 4 bases shorter, with 13 bases between their ends. The sample here was blood, taken from a patient whose treatment included radiotherapy and nephrectomy. The source of this sequence is a woman aged 50 to 60 with renal cell carcinoma. This chain joins TRBV7-8 to TRBJ1-2; the D gene is not confidently resolved. CDR3 region: CASSLDFPPSYGYTF. The DNA is as follows: TGTGCCAGCAGCTTAGATTTCCCACCTAGCTATGGCTACACCTTC.